The 19 T cell receptor beta chains listed next were all sequenced from one sample in a study of shared clonotypes between healthy human individuals. This table comes from immunoSEQ multiplex PCR, and its TCRdb copy is limited to in-frame clones, with some not included. The sample lists around 500,000 clones, roughly 77% occurring once. Specimen: PBMCs. The receptors come from a woman between 40 and 50 years old in good health. Some clones in this sample may be carry-over from other donors' samples.

The gene calls are TRBV19 and TRBJ1-2; 7 bases align to TRBD1. Germline loops: CDR1 LNHDA, CDR2 SQIVND (reference sequence). Trimming cost V 6 bases and J 12 bases; bases outside gene matches: 13. The length of the CDR3 is 13 residues. CDR3 in amino acids: CASRDPGTAGNTF. The CDR3, as DNA: TGTGCCAGTAGAGACCCAGGGACAGCGGGAAACACCTTC.

This chain connects TRBV9 to TRBJ1-1; TRBD1 is a possible D gene (6 bases). CDR1 and CDR2 from the germline V gene are SGDLS and YYNGEE. This CDR3 has 15 residues. The V and J ends lost 2 bases and 3 bases respectively, with 14 bases between them. In DNA form, the CDR3 reads TGTGCCAGCAGCGTTCACGGGGGGCTTCACACTGAAGCTTTCTTT. Encoded protein: CASSVHGGLHTEAFF.

This rearrangement joins TRBV7-6 to TRBJ2-3, with 15 bases that match TRBD2. In germline, CDR1 is SGHVS, CDR2 FNYEAQ. This CDR3 contains 17 residues. V lost 5 bases and J lost 7; bases outside the gene matches: 10. As DNA, the CDR3 is TGTGCCAGCAGCCCACGGGGACTAGCGGGAGGCTACAATACGCAGTATTTT. Amino acid sequence: CASSPRGLAGGYNTQYF.

This clone was detected once. The rearrangement uses TRBV4-2 and TRBJ1-1; D may be TRBD1 (5 bases). V was trimmed by 0 bases and J by 3 bases, leaving 14 bases between them. The length of the CDR3 is 16 residues. Germline CDR1 LGHNA, CDR2 YNFKEQ. CDR3 sequence: CASSQDDGGTYTEAFF. In DNA, the CDR3 is TGTGCCAGCAGCCAAGACGATGGGGGTACATACACTGAAGCTTTCTTT.

V and J are TRBV5-4 and TRBJ2-7; 8 bases are shared with TRBD2. The CDR3 sequence is 16 residues long. CDR1 is SGHNT and CDR2 is YYREEE in the germline V gene (reference sequence). V was pared by 4 bases and J by 2 bases, with 11 bases of the junction left unmatched. The CDR3 here is CASSGTSGMAAYEQYF. DNA for the CDR3: TGTGCCAGCAGCGGAACTAGCGGAATGGCGGCCTACGAGCAGTACTTC. The full variable domain, with the rest looked up from reference TRBV5-4 and TRBJ2-7, is ETGVTQSPTHLIKTRGQQVTLRCSSQSGHNTVSWYQQALGQGPQFIFQYYREEENGRGNFPPRFSGLQFPNYSSELNVNALELDDSALYLCASSGTSGMAAYEQYFGPGTRLTVT.

This clone was counted a single time. This sequence joins TRBV27 and TRBJ2-4; perhaps TRBD1 as D (5 bases). This CDR3 is 15 amino acids long. Trimming pared 3 bases from V and 0 bases from J, leaving 9 bases between. Looked up from germline, CDR1 is MNHEY and CDR2 is SMNVEV (reference sequence). CDR3 amino acids: CASSFWGPAKNIQYF. CDR3 sequence (DNA): TGTGCCAGCAGTTTCTGGGGCCCAGCCAAAAACATTCAGTACTTC.

The CDR3 nucleotides read TGTGCCAGCAGTTTTCGACAGGGGGGTGAAAAACTGTTTTTT. Its translation is CASSFRQGGEKLFF. V is TRBV27 and J is TRBJ1-4; 9 nucleotides match TRBD1. V dropped 3 bases and J dropped 7; count of bases not matched to a gene: 3. Germline-derived CDR1 and CDR2 are MNHEY and SMNVEV (reference sequence). The CDR3 has 14 amino acids.

The sample holds a few counts of this clone. The chain recombines TRBV5-1 with TRBJ2-7; possible D gene TRBD2, 6 bases. The V gene lost 4 bases and the J gene lost 4 bases, with 21 bases spanning the gap. CDR1 is SGHRS and CDR2 is YFSETQ in the germline V gene. The CDR3 consists of 16 residues. The CDR3 loop is CASSPQASSELYEQYF. The CDR3 coding sequence is TGCGCCAGCAGCCCCCAGGCCTCTAGCGAGTTATACGAGCAGTACTTC.

The rearrangement joins TRBV30 to TRBJ2-3, with unresolved D. Germline CDR1 reads GTSNPN; CDR2 reads SVGIG (reference sequence). The CDR3 loop spans 14 amino acids. V was shortened by 2 bases and J by 2 bases, with 11 bases between the two germline ends. Written as DNA, the CDR3 is TGTGCCTGGAGTCAAAGGTGGGCCACAGATACGCAGTATTTT. Encoded protein: CAWSQRWATDTQYF.

The chain recombines TRBV11-3 with TRBJ2-2; 8 bases map to TRBD2. In germline, CDR1 is SGHNT, CDR2 YENEEA. The CDR3 extends over 17 amino acids. Unmatched junction bases numbered 11, after V lost 5 bases and J lost 3 bases. DNA of the CDR3: TGTGCCAGCAGCGAGAACTCAGCGGGAGTGTACACCGGGGAGCTGTTTTTT. Amino acid sequence: CASSENSAGVYTGELFF.

The CDR3 reads CASSLEGSTDTQYF. The CDR3 DNA is TGTGCCAGCAGCCTAGAAGGGAGCACAGATACGCAGTATTTT. The chain couples TRBV6-4 to TRBJ2-3, with unresolved D. V lost 6 bases and J lost 0, with 10 bases in between. The CDR3 loop spans 14 amino acids. Germline-derived CDR1 and CDR2 are MRHNA and SNTAGT.

This clone was picked up one time. The CDR3 loop is CASRRDGKAFF. The CDR3 nucleotides are TGTGCCAGCAGACGGGACGGTAAAGCTTTCTTT. The chain links TRBV27 to TRBJ1-1, with a possible D match to TRBD1 (5 bases). The CDR3 sequence is 11 residues long. Germline V gives CDR1 MNHEY, CDR2 SMNVEV (reference sequence). V was shortened by 6 bases and J by 9 bases, with 11 bases between the two germline ends.

The chain has TRBV9 and TRBJ1-5, with D possibly TRBD1 on 5 matching bases. With 0 bases removed from V and 5 bases from J, the gap between germline ends came to 9 bases. This CDR3 comprises 14 residues. Germline CDR1 is SGDLS and CDR2 is YYNGEE. Here the CDR3 DNA reads TGTGCCAGCAGCGTAGGATGGGGGGATCAGCCCCAGCATTTT. As protein: CASSVGWGDQPQHF.

V gene TRBV12-5 combines with J gene TRBJ1-4, with TRBD1 matching over 8 bases. Germline V gives CDR1 LGHNT, CDR2 FRNRAP. This CDR3 is 18 amino acids long. J lost 7 bases, V lost 0 bases, and 13 bases had no gene match. In nucleotides, the CDR3 is TGTGCTAGTGGTTTGGTAGGTGAGCCGGGACAGGACAGTGAAAAACTGTTTTTT. It specifies CASGLVGEPGQDSEKLFF.

This rearrangement joins TRBV6-4 to TRBJ1-1; the D is unclear. Trimming pared 4 bases from V and 6 bases from J, leaving 18 bases between. The CDR3 loop spans 15 amino acids. Per the germline V gene, CDR1 is MRHNA and CDR2 is SNTAGT. CDR3 nucleotide sequence: TGTGCCAGCAGTGCAGACTCGGGCCCGGCGGCTGAAGCTTTCTTT. It specifies CASSADSGPAAEAFF.

As for this clone: At one end, the junction sequence differs from germline, possibly due to a read error. The J gene is TRBJ2-7, the V gene TRBV18, with 9 bases lining up with TRBD2. The CDR3 totals 15 residues. Germline CDR1 is KGHSH and CDR2 is LQKENI. The CDR3 DNA follows: TGTGTCAGCTCACCAGGCGGGAGGGCCTCCTACGAGCAGTACTTC. It is translated as CVSSPGGRASYEQYF.

This clone was seen only once. The V and J genes are TRBV29-1 and TRBJ2-5, with 8 positions matching TRBD1. The J segment lost 1 base and the V segment lost 1 base, leaving 5 bases of the junction unmatched. The CDR3 length is 15 residues. Germline lookup yields CDR1 SQVTM and CDR2 ANQGSEA. CDR3 protein: CSVEAGTGGQETQYF. DNA for the CDR3: TGCAGCGTTGAAGCCGGGACAGGAGGCCAAGAGACCCAGTACTTC.

This clone was detected ten times or more. The same CDR3 arises from other DNA sequences in this sample as well. Here the CDR3 DNA reads TGCAGTGCCCTGGTAAATGAGCAGTTCTTC. It codes for CSALVNEQFF. The chain has TRBV20-1 and TRBJ2-1; D call uncertain. CDR1 and CDR2 (germline): DFQATT, SNEGSKA (reference sequence). The CDR3 contains 10 residues. Trimming removed 6 bases at V and 7 bases at J, with 7 bases between.

V and J are TRBV29-1 and TRBJ2-5; TRBD2 agrees at 12 bases. The CDR3 spans 16 residues. CDR1 SQVTM and CDR2 ANQGSEA come from the germline V gene. Losses at the gene ends were 0 bases for V and 11 bases for J; bases not matched to a gene: 13. In DNA, the CDR3 is TGCAGCGTTGAAGATTCGCTAGCGGGAGGGCTGAGAGAGCAGTACTTC. This translates into CSVEDSLAGGLREQYF.